These 6 T cell receptor beta chains came from one sample sequenced in a study of immune evolution from preneoplasia to lung adenocarcinoma. Only in-frame clones appear in the TCRdb table, and some are missing; sequencing was by immunoSEQ multiplex PCR. The table includes 25,000 to 30,000 clones, just under 75% detected once. The source material was FFPE invasive lung adenocarcinoma tissue. Source of these receptors: a person in their sixties or seventies with invasive lung adenocarcinoma. Some clones in this sample may be carry-over from other donors' samples.

The V call is TRBV11-2, the J call TRBJ1-2; D not resolved. The V end lost 3 bases, the J end lost 8 bases, and 13 bases lay between the germline ends. The CDR3 has 13 amino acids. Germline V CDR1 and CDR2: SGHAT, FQNNGV. The DNA of the CDR3 is TGTGCCAGCAGCTTCTCATTTCCGGGCGGCTACACCTTC. Protein product: CASSFSFPGGYTF.

This chain links TRBV11-2 with TRBJ2-7, with 7 bases lining up with TRBD1. The J segment lost 4 bases and the V segment lost 4 bases, leaving 7 bases of the junction unmatched. The CDR3 sequence is 14 residues long. CDR1 and CDR2 (germline): SGHAT, FQNNGV. The DNA for the CDR3 is TGTGCCAGCAGCTCAAGGCCAGGGGGTTACGAGCAGTACTTC. Its translation: CASSSRPGGYEQYF.

This sequence joins TRBV4-1 and TRBJ1-1, with a tentative D call TRBD1 (6 bases). CDR3 length: 17 residues. Germline values: CDR1 MGHRA, CDR2 YSYEKL. Trimming removed 3 bases at V and 1 base at J, with 18 bases between. This chain's CDR3 is CASSHLPGVRGNTEAFF. CDR3 sequence (DNA): TGCGCCAGCAGCCACCTCCCGGGGGTCAGGGGGAACACTGAAGCTTTCTTT.

This chain uses TRBV14 with TRBJ1-2, with D maybe TRBD1 (5 bases). V was clipped by 4 bases and J by 4 bases, with 13 bases between them. This CDR3 has 14 amino acids. The V gene's germline CDR1 is SGHDN and CDR2 FVKESK. The chain's CDR3 is CASSRTNSVYGYTF. CDR3 sequence (DNA): TGTGCCAGCAGCCGGACAAACTCCGTCTATGGCTACACCTTC.

This clone occurred a few times. J is TRBJ2-5 and V is TRBV2, with D unresolved. The V gene's germline CDR1 is SNHLY and CDR2 FYNNEI. This CDR3 is 14 amino acids long. Between the trimmed V and J ends, which lost 2 bases and 3 bases, there was a span of 10 bases. CDR3 residues: CASSEFEGKETQYF. In nucleotides, the CDR3 is TGTGCCAGCAGTGAATTCGAAGGGAAAGAGACCCAGTACTTC.

This clone turned up a few times. The chain links TRBV5-6 to TRBJ2-3; the D gene could be TRBD1 or TRBD2 (5 bases each). The CDR3 contains 14 residues. Deletions cut 0 bases from V and 6 bases from J, with 11 bases between. The germline gives CDR1 SGHDT, CDR2 YYEEEE. The CDR3 DNA is TGTGCCAGCAGCTTGGCCCAGAGGGGTGATACGCAGTATTTT. Amino acid sequence: CASSLAQRGDTQYF.